This passage covers 18 T cell receptor beta chains from one sample sequenced in a study of blood T cell repertoires in COVID-19. Some clones are missing from TCRdb's copy, which holds only in-frame ones; the method was immunoSEQ multiplex PCR. This table has about 360,000 clones, about 90% appearing once. The sample was PBMCs or T cells enriched from blood (not recorded which). Source of these receptors: a man between 25 and 39 years old who had recovered from COVID-19.

The chain recombines TRBV5-1 with TRBJ2-1, with 7 bases that match TRBD2. The J segment lost 1 base and the V segment lost 2 bases, leaving 12 bases of the junction unmatched. The CDR3 totals 18 residues. Germline CDR1 reads SGHRS; CDR2 reads YFSETQ. For the CDR3, the DNA is TGCGCCAGCAGCTTCCGAGAACCTTGGACTAGGTCCTACAATGAGCAGTTCTTC. Amino acid sequence: CASSFREPWTRSYNEQFF.

This clone was detected once. The chain recombines TRBV12-3 or TRBV12-4 with TRBJ2-7; a weak D match, TRBD2 (5 bases). The V end lost 6 bases, the J end lost 4 bases, and 10 bases lay between the germline ends. CDR3 length: 12 amino acids. In nucleotides, the CDR3 is TGTGCCAGCAGGGGGAGTATTTACGAGCAGTACTTC. This sequence encodes CASRGSIYEQYF.

The gene calls are TRBV4-1 and TRBJ2-1, with 9 bases matching TRBD1. Germline V lookup: CDR1 MGHRA, CDR2 YSYEKL. The length of the CDR3 is 16 residues. J was trimmed by 9 bases and V by 4 bases; bases with no gene match: 13. CDR3 amino acids: CASSPYRDRVFSEQFF. The CDR3 coding sequence is TGCGCCAGCAGCCCTTATCGGGACAGGGTGTTTAGTGAGCAGTTCTTC.

The V gene is TRBV5-3, the J gene TRBJ1-2; 7 bases line up with TRBD1. TRBV5-3 has ORF status, its function being uncertain. With 4 bases clipped from V and 2 bases from J, the junction kept 2 bases outside the gene matches. The CDR3 is 13 residues long. CDR3 region: CARSVGQNYGYTF. CDR3 DNA sequence: TGTGCCAGAAGCGTGGGACAGAACTATGGCTACACCTTC.

This clone was observed once. The chain carries TRBV7-2 and TRBJ2-1; TRBD1 agrees at 11 bases. Germline V gene data show CDR1 as SGHTA and CDR2 as FQGNSA. The CDR3 length is 15 residues. V lost 4 bases and J lost 6; bases outside the gene matches: 5. This CDR3 is CASSSRTGGANEQFF. CDR3 DNA sequence: TGTGCCAGCAGCTCAAGGACAGGGGGCGCCAATGAGCAGTTCTTC.

The genes are TRBV9 and TRBJ1-1; 7 bases are shared with TRBD1. After removal of 5 bases from V and 10 bases from J, the junction contained 8 bases not matched to a gene. Germline assignment: CDR1 SGDLS and CDR2 YYNGEE. This CDR3 is built from 12 residues. The CDR3: CASRTQGSPAFF. In DNA, the CDR3 is TGTGCCAGCAGGACACAGGGGAGCCCAGCTTTCTTT. Drawing the rest from reference TRBV9 and TRBJ1-1, the complete variable domain is DSGVTQTPKHLITATGQRVTLRCSPRSGDLSVYWYQQSLDQGLQFLIQYYNGEERAKGNILERFSAQQFPDLHSELNLSSLELGDSALYFCASRTQGSPAFFGQGTRLTVV.

The V and J genes are TRBV18 and TRBJ1-5, with D tentatively TRBD1 (6 bases). From germline, CDR1 is KGHSH and CDR2 LQKENI. The CDR3 covers 15 residues. The V end was cut by 0 bases, the J end by 5 bases, with 11 bases between. The DNA of the CDR3 is TGTGCCAGCTCACCACCGGAGGCAGGGGATCAGCCCCAGCATTTT. Translation: CASSPPEAGDQPQHF.

This CDR3 is CASSRGGQNTEAFF. As DNA, the CDR3 is TGTGCCAGCAGCCGGGGGGGGCAGAACACTGAAGCTTTCTTT. The chain joins TRBV3-1 (or the pseudogene TRBV3-2) to TRBJ1-1; possibly TRBD1 for D (6 bases). Germline CDR1 and CDR2: LGHDT and YNNKEL (reference sequence). The V end was cut by 4 bases, the J end by 1 base, with 10 bases between. CDR3 length equals 14 residues.

The genes are TRBV5-1 and TRBJ1-2; unclear D gene. Per the germline V gene, CDR1 is SGHRS and CDR2 is YFSETQ. The CDR3 is 13 amino acids. V dropped 3 bases and J dropped 8 bases, with 14 bases sitting between them. The CDR3 DNA sequence: TGCGCCAGCAGCTCACGTCTTGTAGAGGGCTACACCTTC. This encodes CASSSRLVEGYTF.

This clone was observed once. The V gene is TRBV7-2, the J gene TRBJ2-5; TRBD1 matches at 8 bases. Trimming at V came to 4 bases and at J to 5 bases, leaving 12 bases not matched to a gene. Germline lookup yields CDR1 SGHTA and CDR2 FQGNSA. The CDR3 loop spans 16 amino acids. DNA for the CDR3: TGTGCCAGCAGCTCTACCGACAGGGGATTTTTGGAGACCCAGTACTTC. This codes for CASSSTDRGFLETQYF.

Points on this clone: A read error may produce the germline difference seen at one junction end. The genes are TRBV7-7 and TRBJ2-3; 8 bases are shared with TRBD1. This CDR3 is 16 amino acids long. The germline CDR1 and CDR2 sequences are SSHAT and FNYEAQ (reference sequence). For the CDR3, the DNA is TGTGCTAGCAGCTCCGGGACAGGAGTGTTCGCAGATACGCAGTATTTT. Protein sequence: CASSSGTGVFADTQYF.

V usage is TRBV7-8 and J usage is TRBJ2-1; 8 nucleotides align to TRBD2. Losses at the gene ends were 6 bases for V and 0 bases for J; bases not matched to a gene: 10. Germline V gene data show CDR1 as SGHVS and CDR2 as FQNEAQ. The CDR3 has 17 residues. DNA for the CDR3: TGTGCCAGCAGACACACAGCGGGGGTAAGCTCCTACAATGAGCAGTTCTTC. Translating gives CASRHTAGVSSYNEQFF.

CDR3 amino acids: CASSNEPGRDTQYF. DNA of the CDR3: TGTGCCAGCAGCAATGAGCCGGGGAGAGATACGCAGTATTTT. V gene TRBV9 combines with J gene TRBJ2-3; weak D call: TRBD2 (5 bases). This CDR3 is 14 amino acids long. Deletions cut 4 bases from V and 5 bases from J, with 14 bases between. Germline CDR1 SGDLS, CDR2 YYNGEE.

This chain uses TRBV15 with TRBJ2-1, with 8 bases aligning to TRBD2. With V trimmed by 3 bases and J by 0 bases, 4 bases remained unmatched. Germline CDR1 is LNHNV and CDR2 is YYDKDF (reference sequence). The CDR3 consists of 16 residues. CDR3 bases: TGTGCCACCAGCAGGGATGCGGGGGGCTCCTACAATGAGCAGTTCTTC. This translates into CATSRDAGGSYNEQFF.

This clone was observed a single time. The chain has TRBV10-3 and TRBJ2-5; D is undetermined. The germline gives CDR1 ENHRY, CDR2 SYGVKD. Trimming cost V 3 bases and J 2 bases, with 7 bases left between them. The CDR3 extends over 13 amino acids. The CDR3 DNA reads TGTGCCATCAGTGATACAGAACAAGAGACCCAGTACTTC. It translates to CAISDTEQETQYF.

The rearrangement links TRBV6-2 or TRBV6-3 to TRBJ2-2, with 7 bases that match TRBD2. Per the germline V gene, CDR1 is MNHEY and CDR2 is SVGEGT. V lost 2 bases, J lost 7 bases, and 7 bases stayed unmatched. The CDR3 is 15 residues long. The CDR3 loop reads CASSYSGAAYGELFF. The CDR3 coding sequence is TGTGCCAGCAGTTACAGCGGGGCGGCATACGGGGAGCTGTTTTTT.

The chain uses TRBV6-1 and TRBJ1-6; a possible D gene is TRBD1 (5 bases). The CDR3 extends over 13 amino acids. The V end lost 1 base, the J end lost 12 bases, and 10 bases lay between the germline ends. Germline CDR1 reads MNHNS; CDR2 reads SASEGT. CDR3 protein: CASSEDGRGPLHF. The CDR3 bases are TGTGCCAGCAGTGAAGACGGAAGGGGACCCCTCCACTTT.

Only a few counts were recorded for this clone. Here the CDR3 DNA reads TGTGCCAGCAGTGCTGGGACTAGCGGTACAGATACGCAGTATTTT. It specifies CASSAGTSGTDTQYF. This sequence joins TRBV6-4 and TRBJ2-3; 11 nucleotides match TRBD2. Losses at the gene ends were 4 bases for V and 3 bases for J; bases not matched to a gene: 3. The germline CDR1 and CDR2 sequences are MRHNA and SNTAGT. The CDR3 has 15 amino acids.